At least ten counts were recorded for the clone carrying this TCR beta chain. The data stem from a study of T cell repertoires in cytomegalovirus infection. The CDR3 length is 16 residues. CDR1 is SEHNR and CDR2 is FQNEAQ in the germline V gene (reference sequence). The V end lost 3 bases, the J end lost 2 bases, and 16 bases lay between the germline ends. TCRdb processed the reads anew with MiXCR; each CDR3 protein has one entry. Counted here are about 200,000 distinct CDR3 sequences, 7.5% to 10% occurring once; the ten biggest clones make up roughly 5%. The material sequenced was PBMCs. This receptor was identified in a human donor in good health (CMV status not recorded). Some clones in this sample may be carry-over from other donors' samples. This rearrangement joins TRBV7-9 to TRBJ1-1; weak D call: TRBD1 (5 bases). In nucleotides, the CDR3 is TGTGCCAGCAGCTTGTGGGGCTGGGGGGGAAACACTGAAGCTTTCTTT. Translating it yields CASSLWGWGGNTEAFF.